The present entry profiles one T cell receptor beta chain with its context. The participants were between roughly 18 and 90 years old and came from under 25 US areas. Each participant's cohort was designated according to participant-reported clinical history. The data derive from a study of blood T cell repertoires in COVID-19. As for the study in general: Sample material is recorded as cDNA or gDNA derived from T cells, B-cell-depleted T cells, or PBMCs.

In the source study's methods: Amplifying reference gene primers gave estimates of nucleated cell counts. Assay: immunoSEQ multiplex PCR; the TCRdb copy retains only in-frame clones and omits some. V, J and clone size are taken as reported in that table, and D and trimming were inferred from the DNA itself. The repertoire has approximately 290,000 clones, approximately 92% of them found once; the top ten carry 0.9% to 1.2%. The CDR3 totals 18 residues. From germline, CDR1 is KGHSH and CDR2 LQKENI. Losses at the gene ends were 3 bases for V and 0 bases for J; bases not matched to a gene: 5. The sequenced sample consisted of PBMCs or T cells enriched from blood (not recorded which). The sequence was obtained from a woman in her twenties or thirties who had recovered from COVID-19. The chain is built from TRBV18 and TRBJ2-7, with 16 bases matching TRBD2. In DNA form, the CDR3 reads TGTGCCAGCTCACCCCTGGGACTAGCGGGAGGGCTCTCCTACGAGCAGTACTTC. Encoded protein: CASSPLGLAGGLSYEQYF.